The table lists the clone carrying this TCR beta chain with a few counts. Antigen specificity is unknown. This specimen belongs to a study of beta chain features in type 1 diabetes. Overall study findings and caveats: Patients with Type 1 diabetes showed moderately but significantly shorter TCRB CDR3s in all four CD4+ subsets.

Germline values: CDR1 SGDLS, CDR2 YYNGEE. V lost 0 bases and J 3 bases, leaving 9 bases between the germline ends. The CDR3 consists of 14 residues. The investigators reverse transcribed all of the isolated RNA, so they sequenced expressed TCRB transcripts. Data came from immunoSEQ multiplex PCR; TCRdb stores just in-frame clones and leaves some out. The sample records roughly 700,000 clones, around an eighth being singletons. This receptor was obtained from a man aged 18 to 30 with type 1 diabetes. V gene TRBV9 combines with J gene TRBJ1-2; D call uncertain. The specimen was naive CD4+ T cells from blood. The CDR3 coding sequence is TGTGCCAGCAGCGTAGGACATTCCGACTATGGCTACACCTTC. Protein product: CASSVGHSDYGYTF.